Presented here are 17 T cell receptor beta chains from one specimen sequenced in a study of shared clonotypes between healthy human individuals. Naive CD8 cells comprised CD45RO-negative, CCR7-positively selected cells, excluding terminally differentiated effector memory CD45RA+ cells. TCRdb keeps only in-frame clones here, not all; method: immunoSEQ multiplex PCR. This table holds about 590,000 clones, nearly 97% found once. Material for sequencing was naive CD8+ T cells sorted from blood. The receptor source for this set is a woman in her 30s in good health.

The V and J genes are TRBV10-2 and TRBJ2-7, with 13 positions matching TRBD2. The V gene's germline CDR1 is WSHSY and CDR2 SAAADI. The CDR3 spans 18 residues. V lost 8 bases and J lost 6; bases outside the gene matches: 19. The chain's CDR3 is CASQMRGQLGLAGVEQYF. The CDR3 nucleotides are TGCGCCAGCCAAATGAGGGGACAATTAGGACTAGCGGGAGTCGAGCAGTACTTC.

This chain links TRBV28 with TRBJ2-5, with 7 positions matching TRBD2. Germline V CDR1 and CDR2: MDHEN, SYDVKM. The CDR3 is 19 amino acids. With V trimmed by 2 bases and J by 5 bases, 20 bases remained unmatched. DNA for the CDR3: TGTGCCAGCAGTTTACTCCCCAGTGGTTTTATCGGGGGGTTGGAGACCCAGTACTTC. This encodes CASSLLPSGFIGGLETQYF.

This chain joins TRBV5-1 and TRBJ2-7; D perhaps matches TRBD2 (5 bases). V was pared by 0 bases and J by 7 bases, with 17 bases between. The CDR3 loop spans 15 amino acids. The germline V gene has CDR1 SGHRS and CDR2 YFSETQ. CDR3: CASSLVSGRSGEQYF. The CDR3 DNA reads as TGCGCCAGCAGCTTGGTATCTGGGCGATCGGGGGAGCAGTACTTC.

The chain employs TRBV5-1 and TRBJ1-1; D gene uncertain. Trimming stripped 3 bases from V and 3 bases from J, with 12 bases between. The V gene's germline CDR1 is SGHRS and CDR2 YFSETQ. The CDR3 totals 14 residues. CDR3 in amino acids: CASSWTYGDTEAFF. CDR3 nucleotide sequence: TGCGCCAGCAGCTGGACGTACGGGGACACTGAAGCTTTCTTT. The full variable domain, rest sourced from reference TRBV5-1 and TRBJ1-1, is KAGVTQTPRYLIKTRGQQVTLSCSPISGHRSVSWYQQTPGQGLQFLFEYFSETQRNKGNFPGRFSGRQFSNSRSEMNVSTLELGDSALYLCASSWTYGDTEAFFGQGTRLTVV.

This chain uses TRBV29-1 with TRBJ2-5, with a tentative D call TRBD1 (6 bases). The closer fit of TRBJ2-7 to the DNA end suggests the J call may be wrong. This CDR3 region has 12 residues. CDR1 SQVTM and CDR2 ANQGSEA come from the germline V gene. The CDR3 protein is CSVKQGSYEQYF. The CDR3 DNA reads TGCAGCGTCAAACAGGGCTCCTACGAGCAGTACTTC.

This chain links TRBV9 with TRBJ1-2; a possible D gene is TRBD1 (5 bases). V was clipped by 3 bases and J by 4 bases, with 13 bases between them. Germline V lookup: CDR1 SGDLS, CDR2 YYNGEE. This CDR3 has 14 amino acids. CDR3 DNA: TGTGCCAGCAGCGGTTTCGGGGCTCGCTATGGCTACACCTTC. This codes for CASSGFGARYGYTF.

The CDR3 sequence: CASSPTLMNTEAFF. The CDR3 DNA sequence: TGTGCCAGCAGCCCGACACTCATGAACACTGAAGCTTTCTTT. This chain joins TRBV5-8 and TRBJ1-1; no clear D gene. The CDR3 runs 14 residues. Germline V lookup: CDR1 SGHTS, CDR2 YDEGEE. The V gene lost 4 bases and the J gene lost 0 bases, with 10 bases spanning the gap.

V and J are TRBV5-4 and TRBJ2-7; D call uncertain. Deletions cut 7 bases from V and 1 base from J, with 12 bases between. The length of the CDR3 is 13 residues. Germline values: CDR1 SGHNT, CDR2 YYREEE (reference sequence). CDR3: CASGLSGSYEQYF. CDR3 coding DNA: TGTGCCAGCGGCCTCTCCGGGTCCTACGAGCAGTACTTC. The full variable domain, in which reference TRBV5-4 and TRBJ2-7 provide the parts outside the CDR3, is ETGVTQSPTHLIKTRGQQVTLRCSSQSGHNTVSWYQQALGQGPQFIFQYYREEENGRGNFPPRFSGLQFPNYSSELNVNALELDDSALYLCASGLSGSYEQYFGPGTRLTVT.

This clone came up once. The gene calls are TRBV28 and TRBJ1-2; 8 nucleotides align to TRBD1. The CDR3 contains 17 residues. The germline CDR1 and CDR2 sequences are MDHEN and SYDVKM. V was pared by 3 bases and J by 5 bases, with 14 bases of the junction left unmatched. CDR3 amino acids: CASSFGEGGQGIYGYTF. The CDR3 bases are TGTGCCAGCAGTTTCGGTGAGGGCGGACAGGGAATTTATGGCTACACCTTC.

The gene calls are TRBV28 and TRBJ2-7; 8 nucleotides align to TRBD2. CDR3 length: 14 residues. In germline, CDR1 is MDHEN, CDR2 SYDVKM. V lost 8 bases to trimming and J lost 3 bases; unmatched junction nucleotides: 9. The DNA of the CDR3 is TGTGCCAGCTGGATGGGAGCGGGAGTCTACGAGCAGTACTTC. Translating gives CASWMGAGVYEQYF. Variable domain in full (rest from reference TRBV28 and TRBJ2-7): DVKVTQSSRYLVKRTGEKVFLECVQDMDHENMFWYRQDPGLGLRLIYFSYDVKMKEKGDIPEGYSVSREKKERFSLILESASTNQTSMYLCASWMGAGVYEQYFGPGTRLTVT.

This clone appeared once. The chain recombines TRBV6-5 with TRBJ2-3; no clear D gene. Per the germline V gene, CDR1 is MNHEY and CDR2 is SVGAGI. V dropped 0 bases and J dropped 1 base, with 8 bases sitting between them. The CDR3 has 15 residues. The CDR3 sequence is CASSYSTQGTDTQYF. DNA for the CDR3: TGTGCCAGCAGTTACTCTACTCAGGGCACAGATACGCAGTATTTT.

The chain carries TRBV2 and TRBJ1-2; unclear D gene. V lost 9 bases, J lost 6 bases, and 8 bases lay in between. CDR3 length equals 10 residues. From germline, CDR1 is SNHLY and CDR2 FYNNEI. DNA of the CDR3: TGTGCCAGGAAAGACGATGGCTACACCTTC. Translating gives CARKDDGYTF.

CDR3 residues: CASGGQFEKLFF. CDR3 bases: TGCGCCAGCGGGGGACAGTTTGAAAAACTGTTTTTT. The chain combines TRBV10-2 with TRBJ1-4; 7 bases match TRBD1. Germline CDR1 and CDR2: WSHSY and SAAADI. V lost 8 bases and J lost 7; bases outside the gene matches: 4. This CDR3 region has 12 residues.

The chain is built from TRBV4-1 and TRBJ2-5; D might be TRBD1 (5 bases). Trimming shortened V by 2 bases and J by 2 bases, and 15 bases separated the two germline ends. The CDR3 extends over 16 amino acids. Germline V gene lookup returns CDR1 MGHRA and CDR2 YSYEKL. Here the CDR3 DNA reads TGCGCCAGCAGCCAAAGGGGCTTTGGGGCTCAAGAGACCCAGTACTTC. It is translated as CASSQRGFGAQETQYF.

This chain links TRBV4-1 with TRBJ2-3; D remains ambiguous. Trimming took 3 bases from V and 3 from J, leaving 4 bases between them. The CDR3 extends over 12 amino acids. Germline CDR1 and CDR2: MGHRA and YSYEKL. CDR3 sequence (DNA): TGCGCCAGCAGCCATCCTACAGATACGCAGTATTTT. Its protein is CASSHPTDTQYF.

V gene TRBV9 combines with J gene TRBJ2-1; maybe TRBD2 (5 bases). Germline CDR1 is SGDLS and CDR2 is YYNGEE. V lost 0 bases, J lost 0 bases, and 10 bases lay in between. The CDR3 contains 16 residues. The CDR3 loop is CASSVADFASYNEQFF. The CDR3 nucleotides are TGTGCCAGCAGCGTAGCGGACTTCGCCTCCTACAATGAGCAGTTCTTC. Combining the CDR3 with reference TRBV9 and TRBJ2-1 gives the whole variable domain DSGVTQTPKHLITATGQRVTLRCSPRSGDLSVYWYQQSLDQGLQFLIQYYNGEERAKGNILERFSAQQFPDLHSELNLSSLELGDSALYFCASSVADFASYNEQFFGPGTRLTVL.

The chain joins TRBV7-6 to TRBJ2-5, with D perhaps being TRBD1 or TRBD2 (5 bases each). The J call may be incorrect, as the DNA end agrees better with TRBJ2-7. The CDR3 consists of 14 residues. Germline values: CDR1 SGHVS, CDR2 FNYEAQ. The CDR3 DNA reads as TGTGCCAGCAGCTTAGAGGGACGAGCCTACGAGCAGTACTTC. This encodes CASSLEGRAYEQYF.